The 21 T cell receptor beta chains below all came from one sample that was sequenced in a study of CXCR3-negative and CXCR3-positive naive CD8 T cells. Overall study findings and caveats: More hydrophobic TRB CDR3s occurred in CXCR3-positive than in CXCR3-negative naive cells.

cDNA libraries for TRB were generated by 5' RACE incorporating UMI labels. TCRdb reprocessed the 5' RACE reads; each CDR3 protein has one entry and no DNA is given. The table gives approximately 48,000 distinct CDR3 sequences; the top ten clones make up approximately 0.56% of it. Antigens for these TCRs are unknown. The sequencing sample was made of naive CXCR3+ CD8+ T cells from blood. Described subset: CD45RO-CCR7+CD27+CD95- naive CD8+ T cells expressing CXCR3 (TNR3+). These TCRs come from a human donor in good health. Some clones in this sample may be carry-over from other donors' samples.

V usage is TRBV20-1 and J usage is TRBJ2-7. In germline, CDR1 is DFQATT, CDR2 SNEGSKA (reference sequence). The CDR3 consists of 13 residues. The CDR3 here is CSAEGDRYYEQYF.

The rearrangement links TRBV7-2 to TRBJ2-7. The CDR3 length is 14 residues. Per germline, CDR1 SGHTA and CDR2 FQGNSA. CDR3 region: CASSLRGVRYEQYF.

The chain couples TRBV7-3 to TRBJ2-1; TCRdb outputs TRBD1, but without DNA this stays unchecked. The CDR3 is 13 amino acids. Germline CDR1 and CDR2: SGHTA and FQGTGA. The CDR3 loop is CASSILGGNEQFF.

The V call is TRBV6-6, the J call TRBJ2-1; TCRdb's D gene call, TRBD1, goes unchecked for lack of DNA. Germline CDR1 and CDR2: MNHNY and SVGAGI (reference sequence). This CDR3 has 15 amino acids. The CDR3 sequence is CASIQGLVGYNEQFF.

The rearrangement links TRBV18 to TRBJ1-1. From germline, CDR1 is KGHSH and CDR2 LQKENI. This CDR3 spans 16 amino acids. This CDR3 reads CASSPSVESKNTEAFF. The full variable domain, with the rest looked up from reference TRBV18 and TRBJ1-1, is NAGVMQNPRHLVRRRGQEARLRCSPMKGHSHVYWYRQLPEEGLKFMVYLQKENIIDESGMPKERFSAEFPKEGPSILRIQQVVRGDSAAYFCASSPSVESKNTEAFFGQGTRLTVV.

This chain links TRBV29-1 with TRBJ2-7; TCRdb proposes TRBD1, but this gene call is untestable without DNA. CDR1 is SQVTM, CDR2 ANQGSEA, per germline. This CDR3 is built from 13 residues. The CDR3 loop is CSVYLPGRFEQYF.

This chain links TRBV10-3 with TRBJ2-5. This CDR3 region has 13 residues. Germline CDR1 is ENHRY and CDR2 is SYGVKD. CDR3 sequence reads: CAISESQQETQYF.

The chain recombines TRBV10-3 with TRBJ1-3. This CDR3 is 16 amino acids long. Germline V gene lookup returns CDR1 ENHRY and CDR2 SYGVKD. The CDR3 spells CATQSDGSFSGNTIYF.

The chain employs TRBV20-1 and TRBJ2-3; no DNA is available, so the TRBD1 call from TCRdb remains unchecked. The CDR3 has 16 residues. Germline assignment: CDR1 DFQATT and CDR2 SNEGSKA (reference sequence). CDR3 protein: CSATSGTGGSTDTQYF.

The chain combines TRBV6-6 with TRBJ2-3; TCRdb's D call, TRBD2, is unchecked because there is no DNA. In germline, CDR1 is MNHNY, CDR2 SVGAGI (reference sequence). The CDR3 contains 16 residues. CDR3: CASRPLAGASTDTQYF.

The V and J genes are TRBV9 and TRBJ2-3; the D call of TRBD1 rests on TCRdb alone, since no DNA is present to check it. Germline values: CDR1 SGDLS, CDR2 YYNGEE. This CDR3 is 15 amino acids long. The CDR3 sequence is CASSAYRGPPDTQYF. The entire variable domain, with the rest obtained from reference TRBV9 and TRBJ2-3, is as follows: DSGVTQTPKHLITATGQRVTLRCSPRSGDLSVYWYQQSLDQGLQFLIQYYNGEERAKGNILERFSAQQFPDLHSELNLSSLELGDSALYFCASSAYRGPPDTQYFGPGTRLTVL.

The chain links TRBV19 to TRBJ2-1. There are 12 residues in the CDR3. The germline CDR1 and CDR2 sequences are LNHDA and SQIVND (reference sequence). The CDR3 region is CASSILHNEQFF.

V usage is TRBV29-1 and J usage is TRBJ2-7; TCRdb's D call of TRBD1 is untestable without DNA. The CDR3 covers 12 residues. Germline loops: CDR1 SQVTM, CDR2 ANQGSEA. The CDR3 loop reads CSVVSRGYEQYF.

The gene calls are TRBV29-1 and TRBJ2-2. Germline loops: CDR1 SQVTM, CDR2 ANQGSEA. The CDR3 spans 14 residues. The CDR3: CSVEVGYGGGELFF.

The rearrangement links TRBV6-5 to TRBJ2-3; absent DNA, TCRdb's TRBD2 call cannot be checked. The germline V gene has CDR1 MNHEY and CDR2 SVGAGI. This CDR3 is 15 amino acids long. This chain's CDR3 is CASSTLAGYGDTQYF.

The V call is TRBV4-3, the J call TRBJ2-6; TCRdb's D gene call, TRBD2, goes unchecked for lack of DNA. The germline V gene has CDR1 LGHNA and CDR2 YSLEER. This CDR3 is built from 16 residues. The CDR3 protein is CASSQGADSGANVLTF.

CDR3 residues: CASSPRAGQETYEQYF. V usage is TRBV4-1 and J usage is TRBJ2-7; TCRdb outputs TRBD1, but without DNA this stays unchecked. Germline V gene data show CDR1 as MGHRA and CDR2 as YSYEKL. The CDR3 consists of 16 residues.

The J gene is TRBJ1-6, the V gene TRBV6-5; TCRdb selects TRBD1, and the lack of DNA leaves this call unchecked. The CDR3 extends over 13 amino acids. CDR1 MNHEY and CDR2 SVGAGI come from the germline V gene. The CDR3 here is CASSWDMNSPLHF.

This CDR3 reads CASSLTAYEQYF. J is TRBJ2-7 and V is TRBV14. This CDR3 has 12 residues. Per germline, CDR1 SGHDN and CDR2 FVKESK.

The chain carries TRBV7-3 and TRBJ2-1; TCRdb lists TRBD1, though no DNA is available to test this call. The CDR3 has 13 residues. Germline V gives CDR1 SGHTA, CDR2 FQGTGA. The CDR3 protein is CASSLNRGNEQFF.

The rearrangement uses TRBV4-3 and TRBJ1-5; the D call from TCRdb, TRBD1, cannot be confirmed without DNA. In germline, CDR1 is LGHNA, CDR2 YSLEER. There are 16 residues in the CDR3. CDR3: CASSQDRASGDQPQHF.